This T cell receptor (beta chain) was sequenced for a study of post-analysis software for immune sequencing data (dated by TCRdb to the mid-2010s). At the level of the whole study: Disease courses on record covered relapsing-remitting, secondary progressive and progressive-relapsing multiple sclerosis, though some patients had no subtype annotation. A subset of samples was prepared in parallel using single-end sample barcoding, then pooled and co-amplified after Illumina adapter ligation. The patient repertoires were set against about 12 previously published healthy control repertoires from donors whose ages ranged from about 6 to 26 years. Study-wide conclusions, independent of this receptor: The control group was slightly older than the multiple sclerosis patient group. Strong co-clustering of samples prepared in the same batch was shown by direct clustering with F measure, prompting a batch-effect correction. Significantly lower normalized Chao1 diversity was found in multiple sclerosis patients than in controls, suggesting substantial peripheral T-cell clonal expansion.

The protocol used for the library was PCR. The sequencer listed for this sample is Illumina HiSeq 2500. Unique molecular identifiers were incorporated into TCR beta cDNA libraries to reduce PCR and sequencing biases. Approximately 500,000 cDNA molecules were obtained per 1 to 10 million input T cells, so each molecule approximated one T cell. The same protocol used for the earlier healthy control dataset was applied to prepare and sequence the patient libraries. Samples belonging to the same batch were prepared together, multiplexed and sequenced on a shared HiSeq lane. As for the original processing: Raw barcoded reads were processed with MIGEC, discarding single-read molecular identifier groups before consensus assembly and CDR3 extraction. VDJtools was used for post-analysis of the clonotype tables, with diversity normalized by down-sampling every dataset to the smallest sample size. In repertoire overlap clustering, CDR3 amino acid sequences, but not nucleotide sequences, were matched to correct batch-related cross-sample contamination. In TCRdb, the public reads were trimmed at Q25 with fastp and aligned with MiXCR, with productive beta chains retained. Identical CDR3 protein sequences are pooled into one entry, listed with their most common genes and DNA. TCRdb's processing, not the authors' own work, is the source of the V and J calls. The sample profile shows roughly 570,000 distinct CDR3 sequences; around a third of them were found once. The ten biggest clones cover approximately 6% of the sample.

TCR beta repertoires were profiled from peripheral blood of more than ten young patients with multiple sclerosis to demonstrate the VDJtools post-analysis software. The multiple sclerosis patients were children and adolescents between about 6 and 16 years of age. As to this clonotype: The specificity of this receptor is unknown. No base quality values were provided; no much bigger clone lies one nucleotide off.

This receptor was taken from a girl aged 2-17 years with multiple sclerosis. Sequenced: blood.

The DNA reads as follows: TGTGCCAGCAGCTTAGGCGGGACAGGGGCTAACTATGGCTACACCTTC. Its protein product is CASSLGGTGANYGYTF. The V gene is TRBV7-2 and the J gene is TRBJ1-2; 10 bases in the middle match TRBD1. Including the terminal cysteine and phenylalanine, the CDR3 comprises 16 residues. The CDR3 DNA has 48 bases and is translated from base 1. As encoded in the germline V gene, CDR1 is SGHTA while CDR2 is FQGNSA. Compared with germline, V lacks 1 base and J lacks 0 bases; bases without a gene match: 2.